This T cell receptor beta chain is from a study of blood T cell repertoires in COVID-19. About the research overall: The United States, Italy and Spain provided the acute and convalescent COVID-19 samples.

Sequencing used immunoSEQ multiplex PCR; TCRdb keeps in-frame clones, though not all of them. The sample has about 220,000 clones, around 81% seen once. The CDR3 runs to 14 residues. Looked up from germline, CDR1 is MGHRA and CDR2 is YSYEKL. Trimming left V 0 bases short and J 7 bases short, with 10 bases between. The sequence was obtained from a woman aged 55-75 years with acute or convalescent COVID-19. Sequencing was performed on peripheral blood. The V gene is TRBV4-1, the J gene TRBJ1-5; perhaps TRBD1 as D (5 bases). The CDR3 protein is CASSQDPREQPQHF. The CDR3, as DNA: TGCGCCAGCAGCCAAGATCCCAGGGAACAGCCCCAGCATTTT.